These 3 T cell receptor beta chains share one sample of origin, sequenced in a study of CD8 T cells in ankylosing spondylitis. TCRdb independently ran MiXCR on the 5' RACE reads; one entry per CDR3 protein. The table has 100,000 to 150,000 distinct CDR3 sequences, approximately 9.7% seen once; the top ten hold 2.5% to 3.5%. Material for sequencing was blood, either unsorted or a sorted T cell fraction (not recorded which). These receptors all come from a male donor with ankylosing spondylitis or in good health (not recorded which).

The J gene is TRBJ2-7, the V gene TRBV10-3; 15 bases are shared with TRBD2. CDR3 size: 18 residues. Germline V gives CDR1 ENHRY, CDR2 SYGVKD. V dropped 5 bases and J dropped 0; count of bases not matched to a gene: 8. The CDR3 DNA reads as TGTGCCATCAGTAAGGGACTAGCGGGAGGTAAGAGCTCCTACGAGCAGTACTTC. Residues: CAISKGLAGGKSSYEQYF.

This clonotype was detected a few times. The chain couples TRBV29-1 to TRBJ1-1; D is ambiguous. This CDR3 region has 10 residues. V dropped 7 bases and J dropped 1 base, with 4 bases sitting between them. Germline assignment: CDR1 SQVTM and CDR2 ANQGSEA. Here the CDR3 reads CSAQNTEAFF. Here the CDR3 DNA reads TGCAGCGCCCAGAACACTGAAGCTTTCTTT.

This clonotype was seen more than once but under ten times. This chain uses TRBV11-2 with TRBJ2-5, with 14 bases fitting TRBD2. Germline values: CDR1 SGHAT, CDR2 FQNNGV. Trimming removed 5 bases from V and 2 bases from J; junction bases left unmatched: 4. The CDR3 has 16 residues. CDR3 region: CASSHRTSGGQETQYF. CDR3 in DNA: TGTGCCAGCAGCCACCGGACTAGCGGGGGGCAAGAGACCCAGTACTTC.